This T cell receptor (beta chain) was observed in a study of blood T cell repertoires in COVID-19. The overall study: Donors in the United States, Italy and Spain gave samples during acute or convalescent COVID-19.

Living in 24 US areas, the participants were between roughly 18 and 90 years of age. Symptom resolution, clearance, or two negative PCRs marked the recovered donors of Cohort 3. TCRdb's table, derived via immunoSEQ multiplex PCR, lists solely in-frame clones and lacks some. The data show 140,000 to 150,000 clones, 87% seen once. The V gene's germline CDR1 is SGHKS and CDR2 YYEKEE (reference sequence). CDR3 length equals 15 residues. Trimming shortened V by 0 bases and J by 5 bases, and 11 bases separated the two germline ends. The TCR comes from a man between 60 and 70 years old who had recovered from COVID-19. Sequenced sample: PBMCs or T cells enriched from blood (not recorded which). The rearrangement uses TRBV5-5 and TRBJ2-2, with a possible D match to TRBD1 (6 bases). The CDR3 here is CASSLVGTRTGELFF. CDR3 in DNA: TGTGCCAGCAGCTTGGTCGGGACACGAACCGGGGAGCTGTTTTTT.